Included here is one T cell receptor (beta chain) sequence, with context. Its antigen is unidentified. The data belong to a study of OX40 agonist ivuxolimab in advanced cancers. General study results and limits: Expanded peripheral T-cell antigen specificity went undetermined. Among some nonresponders, normalized T-cell clonal expansion was also low. At 0.1 to 3.0 mg/kg, clonal expansion of CD4+ and CD8+ blood T cells had occurred by week 6.

The germline V gene encodes CDR1 SNHLY and CDR2 FYNNEI. CDR3 length equals 13 residues. V was pared by 8 bases and J by 4 bases, with 14 bases between. Autoimmune disease history or systemic immunosuppression disqualified patients. Measured with immunoSEQ multiplex PCR; TCRdb has only the in-frame clones, and not every one. The sample carries fewer than 70,000 clones, 84% recorded once. The source material was CD4+ or CD8+ T cells sorted from blood, sampled in a trial of the OX40 agonist ivuxolimab. The receptor was derived from an adult with an advanced solid tumor such as melanoma, head and neck, liver or kidney cancer. The rearrangement uses TRBV2 and TRBJ1-2, with D possibly TRBD1 on 5 matching bases. CDR3 residues: CASYERDGYGYTF. The CDR3 DNA sequence: TGTGCCAGCTATGAGAGGGACGGCTATGGCTACACCTTC.